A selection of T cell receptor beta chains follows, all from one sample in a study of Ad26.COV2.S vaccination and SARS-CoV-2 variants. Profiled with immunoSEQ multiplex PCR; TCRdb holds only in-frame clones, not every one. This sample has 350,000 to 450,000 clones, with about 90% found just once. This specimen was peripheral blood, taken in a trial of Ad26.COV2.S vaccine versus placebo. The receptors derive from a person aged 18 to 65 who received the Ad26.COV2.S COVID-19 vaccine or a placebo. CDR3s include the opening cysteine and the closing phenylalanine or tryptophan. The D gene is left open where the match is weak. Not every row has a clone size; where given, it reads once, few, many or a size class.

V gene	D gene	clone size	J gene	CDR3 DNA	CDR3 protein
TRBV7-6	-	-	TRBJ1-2	TGTGCCAGCAGCTTACAGTCTGGGGACGGCTACACCTTC	CASSLQSGDGYTF
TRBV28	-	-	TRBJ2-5	TGTGCCAGCAGAGAGGGGACTCGGCCAGAGACCCAGTACTTC	CASREGTRPETQYF
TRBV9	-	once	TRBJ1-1	TGTGCCAGCAGCGTAGATTCCCACACTGAAGCTTTCTTT	CASSVDSHTEAFF
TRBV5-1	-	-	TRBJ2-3	TGCGCCAGCAGCTTGGGGAGCCCAACAGATACGCAGTATTTT	CASSLGSPTDTQYF
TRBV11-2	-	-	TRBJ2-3	TGTGCCAGCAGCGGAAAGGGACCCCGCTATAGCACAGATACGCAGTATTTT	CASSGKGPRYSTDTQYF
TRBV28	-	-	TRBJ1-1	TGTGCCAGCAGGACACCGGGATTGAACACTGAAGCTTTCTTT	CASRTPGLNTEAFF
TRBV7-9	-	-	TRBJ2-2	TGTGCCAGCAGCCCAGGGATCTTTCGGACCGGGGAGCTGTTTTTT	CASSPGIFRTGELFF
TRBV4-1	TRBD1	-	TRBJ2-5	TGCGCCAGCAGCCAAGATTCAGGGGGCGCGGGGACCCAGTACTTC	CASSQDSGGAGTQYF
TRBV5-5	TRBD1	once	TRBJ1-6	TGTGCCAGCAGGTTTGCCGGGGACAGGGTGAATTCACCCCTCCACTTT	CASRFAGDRVNSPLHF
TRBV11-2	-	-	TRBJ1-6	TGTGCCAGCAGCTTATTTAGGCTGGTCGAGGGTAATTCACCCCTCCACTTT	CASSLFRLVEGNSPLHF
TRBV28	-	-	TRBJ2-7	TGTGCCAGCAGCTTGACCTTTTATAAGGCCGGAACAGACTACGAGCAGTACTTC	CASSLTFYKAGTDYEQYF
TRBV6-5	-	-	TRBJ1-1	TGTGCCAGCAGTTACTCGTGGGGGGGAGGGACTGAAGCTTTCTTT	CASSYSWGGGTEAFF
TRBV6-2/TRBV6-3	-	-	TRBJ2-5	TGTGCCAGCAGTCAGCCGGACTCATCTCCAGAGACCCAGTACTTC	CASSQPDSSPETQYF
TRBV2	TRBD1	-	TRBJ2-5	TGTGCCAGCAGTGACACCGGGACAGACCAAGAGACCCAGTACTTC	CASSDTGTDQETQYF
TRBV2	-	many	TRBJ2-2	TGTGCCAGCAGTGTGCAGGGTACGGCGAACACCGGGGAGCTGTTTTTT	CASSVQGTANTGELFF
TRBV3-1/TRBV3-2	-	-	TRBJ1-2	TGTGCCAGCAGCCAAGATAGTACCCAAGGGGCAGGCTACACCTTC	CASSQDSTQGAGYTF
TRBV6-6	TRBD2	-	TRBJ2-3	TGTGCCAGCAGCGATAGCGGGGGGGCGACAGATACGCAGTATTTT	CASSDSGGATDTQYF
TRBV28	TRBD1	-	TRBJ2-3	TGTGCCAGCAGTCCTACCCCGGGACAGAGCACAGATACGCAGTATTTT	CASSPTPGQSTDTQYF
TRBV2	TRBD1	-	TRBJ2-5	TGTGCCAGCACAGGACAGGGTCAAGAGACCCAGTACTTC	CASTGQGQETQYF
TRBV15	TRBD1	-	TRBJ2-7	TGTGCCACCAGCAGGGGGACAGGGACCTACGAGCAGTACTTC	CATSRGTGTYEQYF
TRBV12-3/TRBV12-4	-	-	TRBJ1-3	TGTGCCAGCAGACACAGTGGAAACACCATATATTTT	CASRHSGNTIYF
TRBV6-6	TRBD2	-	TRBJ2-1	TGTGCCAGCTTATCCTCCGGGGGGAGCTCCTACAATGAGCAGTTCTTC	CASLSSGGSSYNEQFF
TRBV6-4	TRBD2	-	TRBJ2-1	TGTGCCAGCAGTGACGCAGCGGGGGAGCATCAGTTCTTC	CASSDAAGEHQFF
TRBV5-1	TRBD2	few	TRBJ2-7	TGCGCCAGCAGCTGGGTAACTAGCGGGGATCCCTACGAGCAGTACTTC	CASSWVTSGDPYEQYF
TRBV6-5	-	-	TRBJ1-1	TGTGCCAGCAGTTATAAGTCGGGGAGGTCTAATGAAGCTTTCTTT	CASSYKSGRSNEAFF
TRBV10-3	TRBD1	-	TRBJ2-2	TGTGCCATCAGTGAGCTGGGACAGGGGGCGACCGGGGAGCTGTTTTTT	CAISELGQGATGELFF
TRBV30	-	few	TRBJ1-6	TGTGCCTGGACCATAAGGGGGAAGTTTACAAATTCACCCCTCCACTTT	CAWTIRGKFTNSPLHF
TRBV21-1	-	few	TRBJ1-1	TGTGCCAGCAGCAAAGTCTGGGACAGCTTACCTGAAGCTTTCTTT	CASSKVWDSLPEAFF
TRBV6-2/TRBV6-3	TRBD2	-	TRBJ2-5	TGTGCCAGCAGTTACGATTTGCGGGGGGCCCCAGAGACCCAGTACTTC	CASSYDLRGAPETQYF
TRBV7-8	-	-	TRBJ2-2	TGTGCCAGCAGCTTAGCGTCCGGGGGACTCGCGAACACCGGGGAGCTGTTTTTT	CASSLASGGLANTGELFF
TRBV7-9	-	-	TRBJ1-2	TGTGCCAGCAGCTTAAATGAGGGGGTCTACTATGGCTACACCTTC	CASSLNEGVYYGYTF
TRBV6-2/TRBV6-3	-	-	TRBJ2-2	TGTGCCAGCAGTGCCCTTTTGGGGCCCGGGGAGCTGTTTTTT	CASSALLGPGELFF
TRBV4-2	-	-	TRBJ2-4	TGTGCCAGCAGCCAAGATCTCCCGGGCCCCAAAAACATTCAGTACTTC	CASSQDLPGPKNIQYF
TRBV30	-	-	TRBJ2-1	TGTGCCTGGAGTTCTGGCAGGGAGCAGTTCTTC	CAWSSGREQFF
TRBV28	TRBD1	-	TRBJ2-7	TGTGCCAGCAGTTTTGGCGGGACAGGGGGCTTCGAGCAGTACTTC	CASSFGGTGGFEQYF
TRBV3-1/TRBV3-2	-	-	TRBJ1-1	TGTGCCAGCAGCCAAGAGGGGGTTTTGGGCACTGAAGCTTTCTTT	CASSQEGVLGTEAFF
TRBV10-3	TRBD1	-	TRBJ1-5	TGTGCCATCAGTGAGTTTCAGGGGGACAATCAGCCCCAGCATTTT	CAISEFQGDNQPQHF
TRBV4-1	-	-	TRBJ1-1	TGCGCCAGCAGCCAAGAGGCGCAGGCAACTGAAGCTTTCTTT	CASSQEAQATEAFF
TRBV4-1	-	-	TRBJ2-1	TGCGCCAGCAGCTACAATGGGAGAGGGGGGCCTTACAATGAGCAGTTCTTC	CASSYNGRGGPYNEQFF
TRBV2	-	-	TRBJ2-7	TGTGCCAGCAGTGTGGCCACCTCCTACGAGCAGTACTTC	CASSVATSYEQYF
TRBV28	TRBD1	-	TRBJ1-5	TGTGCCAGCAGTTTTCCGGACAGGGCCCACAATCAGCCCCAGCATTTT	CASSFPDRAHNQPQHF
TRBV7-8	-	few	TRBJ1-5	TGTGCCAGCGGTAAAGGTGATCAGCCCCAGCATTTT	CASGKGDQPQHF
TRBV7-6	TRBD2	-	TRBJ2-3	TGTGCCAGCAGCTTCTCTAGCGGGGTAGTGGCAGATACGCAGTATTTT	CASSFSSGVVADTQYF
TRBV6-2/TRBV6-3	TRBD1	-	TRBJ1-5	TGTGCCAGCAGTTACTCGGAGACAGGGAGGTTCGATCAGCCCCAGCATTTT	CASSYSETGRFDQPQHF
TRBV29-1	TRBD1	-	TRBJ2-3	TGCAGCGTCGCCACAGGGGACGGCACAGATACGCAGTATTTT	CSVATGDGTDTQYF
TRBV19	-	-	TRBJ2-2	TGTGCCAGTAGTAGAGAAAAGGGGCTGTTTTTT	CASSREKGLFF
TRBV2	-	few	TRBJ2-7	TGTGCCAGCAGCCGACTGGGGCCTTGGGACGAGCAGTACTTC	CASSRLGPWDEQYF
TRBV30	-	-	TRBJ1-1	TGTGCCTGGAGTGTACGGGGGGACACTGAAGCTTTCTTT	CAWSVRGDTEAFF
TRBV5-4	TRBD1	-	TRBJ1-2	TGTGCCAGCAGCTTGGGACAGGGATGGGAAGGCTACACCTTC	CASSLGQGWEGYTF
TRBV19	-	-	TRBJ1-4	TGTGCCAGTAGTATATGGGCTCCGAGCGAAAAACTGTTTTTT	CASSIWAPSEKLFF
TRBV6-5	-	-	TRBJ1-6	TGTGCCAGCAGATTCAACCGGGACCGTAATTCACCCCTCCACTTT	CASRFNRDRNSPLHF
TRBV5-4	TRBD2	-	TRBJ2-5	TGTGCCAGCAGCGGGGGGAGCGGGGGGATAACTATGACCCAGTACTTC	CASSGGSGGITMTQYF
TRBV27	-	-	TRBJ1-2	TGTGCCAGCAGTTATTCAGCCGCGGGTGGCTACACCTTC	CASSYSAAGGYTF
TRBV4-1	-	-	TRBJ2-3	TGCGCCAGCAGCCAAGATGACCGAGCGCGGTATTTT	CASSQDDRARYF
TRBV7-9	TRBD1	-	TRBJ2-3	TGTGCCAGCAGCTGGGACAGGGCGGGCACAGATACGCAGTATTTT	CASSWDRAGTDTQYF
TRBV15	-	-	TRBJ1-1	TGTGCCACCAGCTCATGGATCGGGAACACTGAAGCTTTCTTT	CATSSWIGNTEAFF
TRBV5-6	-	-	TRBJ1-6	TGTGCCAGCAGCTTGGTGGGGGCGCGGGATTCACCCCTCCACTTT	CASSLVGARDSPLHF